The T cell receptor (beta chain) under discussion was sequenced for a study of long-term antiretroviral therapy in people with HIV. Concerning this clone itself: Its antigen is still unknown. Sequence at one end of the junction differs from germline and may be a read error.

Findings and caveats of the study: All blood samples came from the years 2004 to 2017, possibly under older ART regimens. In samples taken after ART, diversity increased but remained below transplant donor control levels.

The CDR3 has 16 residues. Germline V gene lookup returns CDR1 SGHRS and CDR2 YFSETQ. At the survey level, the v3.0 immunoSEQ assay was run. Each sample had sequencing targeting roughly 40,000-55,000 T-cell genomes. Generated by immunoSEQ multiplex PCR, the TCRdb table keeps only in-frame clones and is missing some. The data hold tens of thousands of clones, with 80% to 95% observed a single time. This chain uses TRBV5-1 with TRBJ2-5; 8 nucleotides agree with TRBD1. The source was unsorted PBMCs, collected 4.4 years after starting antiretroviral therapy. The receptor was derived from a woman aged 45 to 65 with HIV. CDR3 sequence (DNA): TGCGCCAGCAGCTTGCAGGGGGCTTGGGTGCAAGAGGCCCAGTACTTC. This gives the protein CASSLQGAWVQEAQYF.